The entry below gives a single TCR beta chain sequence along with its context. The sample is drawn from a study of cytomegalovirus exposure and HLA in healthy donors. The CDR3 runs to 14 residues. The germline CDR1 and CDR2 sequences are MNHEY and SVGAGI. With 6 bases clipped from V and 2 bases from J, the junction kept 6 bases outside the gene matches. Method: immunoSEQ multiplex PCR; TCRdb's copy keeps in-frame clones and lacks some. This table holds more than 95,000 clones, approximately 94% found once. J is TRBJ2-7 and V is TRBV6-5; 8 bases agree with TRBD2. This receptor was obtained from a woman aged 18 to 35 in good health and CMV-seronegative. The sequenced sample consisted of PBMCs. CDR3 nucleotides: TGTGCCAGCAGCGACGGGGGGGTACCCTACGAGCAGTACTTC. Protein sequence: CASSDGGVPYEQYF.